This T cell receptor beta chain was identified during a study of T-cell memory formation after mild COVID-19. General study points: Whether second-wave clones peaking at day 37 were SARS-CoV-2 specific went unconfirmed.

Constant-segment primers served in 5'RACE that generated TCR alpha and TCR beta cDNA libraries bearing sample barcodes and UMIs. TCRdb recomputed calls from the 5' RACE reads with MiXCR, one row per CDR3 protein. The data hold 85,000 to 130,000 distinct CDR3 sequences, with approximately 10% observed a single time. This clonotype has just a few counts. Its antigen is currently unknown. The sample was PBMCs or a T cell subset sorted from them (not recorded which). The receptor comes from a man between 18 and 35 years old who had mild COVID-19 (a few samples of this study predate the infection). Cell type and time point are not known.

CDR3 sequence: CASGPGAEAFF. The DNA for the CDR3 is TGTGCCAGCGGACCAGGGGCTGAAGCTTTCTTT. V gene TRBV6-5 combines with J gene TRBJ1-1; D may be TRBD1 (6 bases). The germline gives CDR1 MNHEY, CDR2 SVGAGI. This CDR3 comprises 11 residues. Trimming left V 8 bases short and J 6 bases short, with 10 bases between.